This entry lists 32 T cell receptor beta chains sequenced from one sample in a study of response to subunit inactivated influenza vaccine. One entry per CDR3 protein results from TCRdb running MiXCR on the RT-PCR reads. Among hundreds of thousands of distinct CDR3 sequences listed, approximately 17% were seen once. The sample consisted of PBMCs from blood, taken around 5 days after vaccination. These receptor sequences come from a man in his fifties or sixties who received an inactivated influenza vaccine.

CDR3 DNA sequence: TGTGCCAGCAGCTTATCAGGGGAACCCTTCACATCACCCCTCCACTTT. It codes for CASSLSGEPFTSPLHF. The chain is built from TRBV7-2 and TRBJ1-6; TRBD1 might be the D (6 bases). There are 16 residues in the CDR3. Trimming cost V 2 bases and J 10 bases, with 18 bases left between them. Germline V lookup: CDR1 SGHTA, CDR2 FQGNSA.

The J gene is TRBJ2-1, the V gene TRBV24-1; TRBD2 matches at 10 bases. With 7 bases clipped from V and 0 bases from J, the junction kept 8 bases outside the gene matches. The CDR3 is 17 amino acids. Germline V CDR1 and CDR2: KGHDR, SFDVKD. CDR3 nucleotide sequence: TGTGCCACCAGCCATTATAGCGGGAGGAACTCCTACAATGAGCAGTTCTTC. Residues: CATSHYSGRNSYNEQFF.

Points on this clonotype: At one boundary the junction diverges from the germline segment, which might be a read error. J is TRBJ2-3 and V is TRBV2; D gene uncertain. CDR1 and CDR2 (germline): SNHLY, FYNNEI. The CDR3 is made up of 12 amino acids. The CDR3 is CTSSAAGDTQYF. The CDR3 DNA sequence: TGTACCAGCAGTGCAGCTGGGGATACGCAGTATTTT.

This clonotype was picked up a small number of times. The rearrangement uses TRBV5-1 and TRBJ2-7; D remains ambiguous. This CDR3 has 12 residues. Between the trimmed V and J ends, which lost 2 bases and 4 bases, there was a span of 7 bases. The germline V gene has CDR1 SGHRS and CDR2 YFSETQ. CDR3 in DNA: TGCGCCAGCAGCTTAACGGAATACGAGCAGTACTTC. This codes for CASSLTEYEQYF.

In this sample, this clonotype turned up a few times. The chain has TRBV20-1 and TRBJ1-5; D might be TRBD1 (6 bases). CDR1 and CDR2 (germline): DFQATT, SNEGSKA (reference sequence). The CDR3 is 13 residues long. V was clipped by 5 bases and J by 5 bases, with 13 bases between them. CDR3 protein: CSASGTLDQPQHF. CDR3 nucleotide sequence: TGCAGTGCTTCCGGGACATTAGATCAGCCCCAGCATTTT.

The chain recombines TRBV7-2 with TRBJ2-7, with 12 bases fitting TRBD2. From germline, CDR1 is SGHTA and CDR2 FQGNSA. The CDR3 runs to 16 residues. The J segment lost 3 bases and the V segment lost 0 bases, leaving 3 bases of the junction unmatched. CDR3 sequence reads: CASSLASTSGSYEQYF. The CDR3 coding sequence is TGTGCCAGCAGCTTAGCGTCGACTAGCGGGAGCTACGAGCAGTACTTC.

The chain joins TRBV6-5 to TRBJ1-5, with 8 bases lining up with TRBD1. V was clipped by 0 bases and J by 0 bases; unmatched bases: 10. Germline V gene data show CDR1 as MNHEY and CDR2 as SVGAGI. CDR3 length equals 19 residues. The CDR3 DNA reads TGTGCCAGCAGTTACTCGGGCTTGGGGACAGGCGATAGCAATCAGCCCCAGCATTTT. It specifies CASSYSGLGTGDSNQPQHF.

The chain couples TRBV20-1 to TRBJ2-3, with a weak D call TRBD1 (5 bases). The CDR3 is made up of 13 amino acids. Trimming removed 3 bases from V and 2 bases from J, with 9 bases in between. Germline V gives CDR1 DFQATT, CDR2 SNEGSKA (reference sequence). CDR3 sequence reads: CSARGRYTDTQYF. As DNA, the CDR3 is TGCAGTGCTAGGGGGCGGTACACAGATACGCAGTATTTT.

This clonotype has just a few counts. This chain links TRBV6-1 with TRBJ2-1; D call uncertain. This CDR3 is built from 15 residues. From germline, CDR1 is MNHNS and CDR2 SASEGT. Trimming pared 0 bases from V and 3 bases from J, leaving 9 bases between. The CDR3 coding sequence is TGTGCCAGCAGTGAAGCGTCCATACTCTACAATGAGCAGTTCTTC. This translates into CASSEASILYNEQFF.

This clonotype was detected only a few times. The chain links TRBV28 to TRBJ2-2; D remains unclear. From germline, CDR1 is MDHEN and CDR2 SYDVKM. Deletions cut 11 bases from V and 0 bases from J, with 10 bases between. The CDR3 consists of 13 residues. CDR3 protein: CAAQNSNTGELFF. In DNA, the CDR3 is TGTGCCGCTCAGAATTCGAACACCGGGGAGCTGTTTTTT.

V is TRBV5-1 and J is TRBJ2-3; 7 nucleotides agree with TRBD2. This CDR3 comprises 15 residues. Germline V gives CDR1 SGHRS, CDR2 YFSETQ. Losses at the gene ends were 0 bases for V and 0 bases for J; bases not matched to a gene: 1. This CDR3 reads CASSLGTRSTDTQYF. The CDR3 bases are TGCGCCAGCAGCTTGGGGACTAGGAGCACAGATACGCAGTATTTT.

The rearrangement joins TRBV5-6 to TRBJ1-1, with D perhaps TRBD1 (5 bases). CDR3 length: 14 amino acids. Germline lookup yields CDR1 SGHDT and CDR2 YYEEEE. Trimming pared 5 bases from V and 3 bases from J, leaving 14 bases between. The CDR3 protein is CASSWGLGDTEAFF. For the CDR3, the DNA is TGTGCCAGCAGTTGGGGCCTGGGGGACACTGAAGCTTTCTTT.

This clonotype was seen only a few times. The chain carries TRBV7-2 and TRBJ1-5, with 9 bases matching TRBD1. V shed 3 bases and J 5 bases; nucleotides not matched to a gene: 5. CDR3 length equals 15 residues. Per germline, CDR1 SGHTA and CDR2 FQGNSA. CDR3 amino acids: CASSFRTGVDQPQHF. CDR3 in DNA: TGTGCCAGCAGCTTCCGGACAGGGGTCGATCAGCCCCAGCATTTT.

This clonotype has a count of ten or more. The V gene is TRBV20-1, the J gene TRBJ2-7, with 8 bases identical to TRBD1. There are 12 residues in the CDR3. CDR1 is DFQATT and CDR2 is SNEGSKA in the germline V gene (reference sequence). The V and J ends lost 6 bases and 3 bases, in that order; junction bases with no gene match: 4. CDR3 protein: CSARTGRYEQYF. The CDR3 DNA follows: TGCAGTGCGCGGACAGGGCGCTACGAGCAGTACTTC.

CDR3 DNA: TGTGCCTGGAGTCATACAGGGAGTTCTGAAGCTTTCTTT. It codes for CAWSHTGSSEAFF. V usage is TRBV30 and J usage is TRBJ1-1; TRBD1 might be the D (6 bases). This CDR3 contains 13 residues. Germline CDR1 reads GTSNPN; CDR2 reads SVGIG (reference sequence). Trimming cost V 2 bases and J 6 bases, with 13 bases left between them.

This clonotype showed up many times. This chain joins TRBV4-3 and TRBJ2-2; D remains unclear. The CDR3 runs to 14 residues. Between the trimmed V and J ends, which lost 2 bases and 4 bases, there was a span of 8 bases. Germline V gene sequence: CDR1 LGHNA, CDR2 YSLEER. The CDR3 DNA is TGCGCCAGCAGCCAAACAGTTTTCACCGGGGAGCTGTTTTTT. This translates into CASSQTVFTGELFF.

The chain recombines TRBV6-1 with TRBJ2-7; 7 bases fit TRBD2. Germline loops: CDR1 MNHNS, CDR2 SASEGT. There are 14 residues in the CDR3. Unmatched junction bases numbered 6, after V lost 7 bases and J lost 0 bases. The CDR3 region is CASMASGFSYEQYF. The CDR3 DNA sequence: TGTGCCAGCATGGCTAGCGGCTTCTCCTACGAGCAGTACTTC.

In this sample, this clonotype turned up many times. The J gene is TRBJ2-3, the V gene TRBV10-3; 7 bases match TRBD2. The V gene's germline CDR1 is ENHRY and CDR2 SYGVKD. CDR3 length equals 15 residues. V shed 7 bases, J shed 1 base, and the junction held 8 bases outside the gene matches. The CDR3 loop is CAITKGSGGTDTQYF. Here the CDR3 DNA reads TGTGCCATCACTAAAGGGAGCGGGGGCACAGATACGCAGTATTTT.

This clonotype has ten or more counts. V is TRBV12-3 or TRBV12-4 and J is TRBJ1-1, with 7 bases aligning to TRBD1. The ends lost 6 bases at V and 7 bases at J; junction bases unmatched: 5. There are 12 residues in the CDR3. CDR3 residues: CASSLTGVEAFF. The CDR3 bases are TGTGCCAGCAGCTTAACAGGGGTTGAAGCTTTCTTT.

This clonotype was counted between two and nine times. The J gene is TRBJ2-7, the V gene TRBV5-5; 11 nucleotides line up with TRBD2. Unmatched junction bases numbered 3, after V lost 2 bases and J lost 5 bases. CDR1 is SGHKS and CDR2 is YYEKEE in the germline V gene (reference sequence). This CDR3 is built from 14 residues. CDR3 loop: CASSFSGRGDEQYF. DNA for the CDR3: TGTGCCAGCAGCTTTAGCGGGAGGGGCGACGAGCAGTACTTC.

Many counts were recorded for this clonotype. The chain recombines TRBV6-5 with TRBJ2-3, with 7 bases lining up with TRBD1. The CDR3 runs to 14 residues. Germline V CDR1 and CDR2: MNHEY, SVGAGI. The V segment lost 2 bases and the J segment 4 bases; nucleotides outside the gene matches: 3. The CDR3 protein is CASSYPTGSDTQYF. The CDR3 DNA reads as TGTGCCAGCAGTTACCCGACAGGGTCAGATACGCAGTATTTT.

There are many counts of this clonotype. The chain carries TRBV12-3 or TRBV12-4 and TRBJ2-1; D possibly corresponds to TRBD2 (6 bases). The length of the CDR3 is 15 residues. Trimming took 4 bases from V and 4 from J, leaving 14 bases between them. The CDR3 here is CASSSGRGLYNEQFF. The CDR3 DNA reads TGTGCCAGCAGTTCAGGACGGGGGTTATACAATGAGCAGTTCTTC.

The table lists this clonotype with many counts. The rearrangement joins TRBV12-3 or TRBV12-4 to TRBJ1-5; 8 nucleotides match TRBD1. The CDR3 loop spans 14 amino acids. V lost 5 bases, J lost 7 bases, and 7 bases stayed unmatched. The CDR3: CASSGTGEVQPQHF. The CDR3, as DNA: TGTGCCAGCAGTGGGACAGGAGAGGTACAGCCCCAGCATTTT.

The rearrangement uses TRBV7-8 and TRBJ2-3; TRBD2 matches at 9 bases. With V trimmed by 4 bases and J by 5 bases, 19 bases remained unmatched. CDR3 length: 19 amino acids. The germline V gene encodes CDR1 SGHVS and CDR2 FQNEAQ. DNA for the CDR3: TGTGCCAGCAGCTCTTTGAGACTAGCGGACAAACGACGCGGAGATACGCAGTATTTT. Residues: CASSSLRLADKRRGDTQYF.

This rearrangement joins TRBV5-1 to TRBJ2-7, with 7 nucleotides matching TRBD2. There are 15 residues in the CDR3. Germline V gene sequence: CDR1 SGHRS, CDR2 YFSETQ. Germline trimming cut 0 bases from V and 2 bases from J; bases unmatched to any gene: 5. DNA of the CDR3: TGCGCCAGCAGCTTGGAGGGGACTACAACCTACGAGCAGTACTTC. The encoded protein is CASSLEGTTTYEQYF.

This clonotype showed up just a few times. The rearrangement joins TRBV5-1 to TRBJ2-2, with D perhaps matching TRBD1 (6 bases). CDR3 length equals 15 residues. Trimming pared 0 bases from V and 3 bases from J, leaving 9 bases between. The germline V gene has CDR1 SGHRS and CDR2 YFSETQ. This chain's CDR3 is CASSLEGTHTGELFF. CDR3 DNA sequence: TGCGCCAGCAGCTTGGAAGGGACACACACCGGGGAGCTGTTTTTT.

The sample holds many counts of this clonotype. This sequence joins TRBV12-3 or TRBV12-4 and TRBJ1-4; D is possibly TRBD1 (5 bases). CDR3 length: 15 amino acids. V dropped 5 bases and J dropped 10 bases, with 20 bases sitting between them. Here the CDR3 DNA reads TGTGCCAGCAGTACCCGGGCGGAGGGGCCGAGAAAACTGTTTTTT. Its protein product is CASSTRAEGPRKLFF.

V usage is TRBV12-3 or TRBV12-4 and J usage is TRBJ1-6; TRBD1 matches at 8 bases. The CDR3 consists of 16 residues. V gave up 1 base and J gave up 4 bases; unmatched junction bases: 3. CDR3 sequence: CASSLGTGQYNSPLHF. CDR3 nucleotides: TGTGCCAGCAGTTTAGGGACAGGGCAATATAATTCACCCCTCCACTTT.

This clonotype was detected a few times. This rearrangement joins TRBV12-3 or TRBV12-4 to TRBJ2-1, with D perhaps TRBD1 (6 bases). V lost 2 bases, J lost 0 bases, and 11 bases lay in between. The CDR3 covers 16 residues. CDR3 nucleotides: TGTGCCAGCAGTTTACCAGGGGCGATCTCCTACAATGAGCAGTTCTTC. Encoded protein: CASSLPGAISYNEQFF.

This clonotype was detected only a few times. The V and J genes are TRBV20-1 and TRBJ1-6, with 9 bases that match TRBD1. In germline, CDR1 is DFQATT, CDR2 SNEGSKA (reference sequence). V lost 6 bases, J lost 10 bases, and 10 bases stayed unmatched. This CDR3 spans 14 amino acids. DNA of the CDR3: TGCAGTGCCCAGACCGGGACAGGGAACTCACCCCTCCACTTT. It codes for CSAQTGTGNSPLHF.

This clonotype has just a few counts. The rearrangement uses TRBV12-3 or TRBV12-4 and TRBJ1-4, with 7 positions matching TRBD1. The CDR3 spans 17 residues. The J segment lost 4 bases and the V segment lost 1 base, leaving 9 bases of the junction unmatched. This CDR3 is CASSLGQGLSLNEKLFF. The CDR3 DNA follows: TGTGCCAGCAGTTTAGGACAGGGTCTTTCCCTTAATGAAAAACTGTTTTTT.

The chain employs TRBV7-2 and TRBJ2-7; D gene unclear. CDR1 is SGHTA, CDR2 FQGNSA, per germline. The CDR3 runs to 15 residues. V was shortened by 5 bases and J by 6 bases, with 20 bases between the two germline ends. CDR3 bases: TGTGCCAGCAGCCCCACAAGTGGGGTGGTTATCGAGCAGTACTTC. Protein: CASSPTSGVVIEQYF.